Below, one T cell receptor beta chain is given with its context. The entry originates in a study of shared T cell receptors in the human thymus. The CDR3 loop spans 16 amino acids. With V trimmed by 7 bases and J by 5 bases, 17 bases remained unmatched. CDR1 and CDR2 from the germline V gene are SGHTA and FQGNSA. The assay was immunoSEQ multiplex PCR, and TCRdb's table has in-frame clones only and misses some. The table has hundreds of thousands of clones, approximately 90% seen once. These data were also filed under a second study, of human thymus T cells. As that study records: Among the donors, all were healthy Finnish infants having corrective surgery for congenital heart defects. Thymus tissue for the work was resected from patients undergoing corrective heart surgery. Related work found strong thymic repertoire overlap between unrelated individuals.

The source material was thymocytes. The receptor was derived from a boy less than two years old with a congenital heart defect. The chain recombines TRBV7-2 with TRBJ2-7, with 7 bases fitting TRBD2. CDR3 loop: CASTQGSGIEGNEQYF. CDR3 DNA sequence: TGTGCCAGCACCCAAGGCAGCGGGATTGAGGGGAACGAGCAGTACTTC.